One sample yielded the 5 T cell receptor beta chains listed below, sequenced in a study of cytomegalovirus exposure and HLA in healthy donors (dated by TCRdb to 2017 to 2019). The method was the immunoSEQ multiplex PCR assay. The multiplex PCR relied on a mix of 60 forward primers for TCR Vbeta segments and 13 reverse primers for TCR Jbeta segments. TCRdb re-hosts the immuneACCESS table, in-frame sequences only. Its copies lack some clones; in the studies checked, an unresolved V gene accounts for under half of them, and the cause for the rest is not known. In this sample the table shows 150,000 to 200,000 clones, around nine tenths of which occur a single time. Jointly, the top ten make up approximately 1.7% of the sample. Sequencing used PBMCs. The source is a young woman in good health and CMV-seronegative.

This chain uses TRBV27 with TRBJ2-7, with D hard to call. There are 14 residues in the CDR3. Trimming cost V 5 bases and J 3 bases, with 14 bases left between them. Germline values: CDR1 MNHEY, CDR2 SMNVEV (reference sequence). CDR3 nucleotide sequence: TGTGCCAGCAGTAGCCTAGGCCCTCTCTACGAGCAGTACTTC. Translating gives CASSSLGPLYEQYF.

In its sample, this clone was seen a few times. J is TRBJ1-1 and V is TRBV6-6; D not certain. Germline CDR1 MNHNY, CDR2 SVGAGI (reference sequence). The CDR3 has 11 residues. CDR3 sequence reads: CAIGSGSEAFF. CDR3 sequence (DNA): TGTGCTATCGGGAGCGGATCTGAAGCTTTCTTT.

The J gene is TRBJ1-6, the V gene TRBV6-5; D is unresolved. The germline V gene encodes CDR1 MNHEY and CDR2 SVGAGI. The CDR3 runs to 10 residues. V was shortened by 5 bases and J by 10 bases, with 3 bases between the two germline ends. The CDR3, as DNA: TGTGCCAGCAGTGTATCACCCCTCCACTTT. Translated, it gives CASSVSPLHF.

This sequence joins TRBV7-2 and TRBJ2-7; a possible D gene is TRBD2 (6 bases). V was cut by 0 bases and J by 3 bases, with 9 bases left in between. CDR3 length: 14 residues. Per germline, CDR1 SGHTA and CDR2 FQGNSA. The CDR3 DNA reads TGTGCCAGCAGCTTAGCCGGGAGCTTCTACGAGCAGTACTTC. Translating it yields CASSLAGSFYEQYF.

The J gene is TRBJ2-7, the V gene TRBV11-1, with D tentatively TRBD2 (6 bases). CDR3 size: 13 residues. The V end was cut by 5 bases, the J end by 3 bases, with 11 bases between. The germline CDR1 and CDR2 sequences are SGHAT and FQDESV (reference sequence). The CDR3 region has the DNA TGTGCCAGCAGCCGGGACTGGAACTACGAGCAGTACTTC. As protein: CASSRDWNYEQYF.